The rows below give T cell receptor beta chains drawn from one sample of a study of regulatory T cells in long-lasting Graves disease. TCRdb passed the multiplex PCR reads through MiXCR, listing each CDR3 protein once. The sample contains approximately 690,000 distinct CDR3 sequences, 25% to 30% of which appear only once. Sequences were derived from peripheral blood mononuclear cells (PBMCs), sampled when the disease was refractory, from a patient treated with antithyroid drugs. These receptors all come from a female donor with Graves disease. Both conserved end residues are trimmed from each CDR3. Fields, in order: V gene, D gene, J gene, CDR3 protein. A D gene is named only where the DNA matches it firmly.

V gene: TRBV27
D gene: TRBD1
J gene: TRBJ1-1
CDR3 protein: ASSLRQGPSAF

V gene: TRBV5-6
D gene: .
J gene: TRBJ2-5
CDR3 protein: ASSLAGDGRMSQY

V gene: TRBV19
D gene: .
J gene: TRBJ1-1
CDR3 protein: ATGVGGTEAF

V gene: TRBV10-1
D gene: TRBD1
J gene: TRBJ2-7
CDR3 protein: ASSEDTGGAYEQY

V gene: TRBV27
D gene: .
J gene: TRBJ1-5
CDR3 protein: ASSTSTGNQPQH

V gene: TRBV7-7
D gene: .
J gene: TRBJ2-5
CDR3 protein: ASSDYRDSETQY

V gene: TRBV6-1
D gene: .
J gene: TRBJ1-1
CDR3 protein: ASTARLGQTEAF

V gene: TRBV7-9
D gene: .
J gene: TRBJ1-2
CDR3 protein: ASSLAPTYGYT

V gene: TRBV25-1
D gene: TRBD1
J gene: TRBJ1-6
CDR3 protein: ASSARTGGGNSPLH

V gene: TRBV11-2
D gene: TRBD2
J gene: TRBJ2-5
CDR3 protein: ASSLGIAGKETQY

V gene: TRBV19
D gene: .
J gene: TRBJ1-6
CDR3 protein: ASSGQPSPLH

V gene: TRBV2
D gene: .
J gene: TRBJ1-6
CDR3 protein: ASRTDSVNSPLH

V gene: TRBV28
D gene: .
J gene: TRBJ1-2
CDR3 protein: ASSLVGVEDYGYT